This T cell receptor (beta chain) was observed in a study of T cell clonotyping in hematopoietic cell transplantation. Profiling relied on immunoSEQ multiplex PCR, and the TCRdb table lists in-frame clones only, not all of them. The table records 65,000 to 75,000 clones, around 94% of them present only once. Details on this clone: Its target is not known.

Findings of the study overall: At the given depth, recipient repertoires were over 95% de novo clonotypes. Recipient TCR diversity dropped after transplant; expanded clonotypes rose from day 30 to 180. CD4 and CD8 repertoire contributions could not be separated without sorting. Broader posttransplant TCR repertoire diversity was predicted by graft donor and pretransplant recipient Inverse Simpson Index values.

V gave up 5 bases and J gave up 9 bases, with 21 bases separating them. This CDR3 comprises 16 residues. Germline CDR1 and CDR2: SGDLS and YYNGEE. Sequenced input: peripheral blood mononuclear cells. The rearrangement links TRBV9 to TRBJ1-6; D remains unclear. The sequence derives from a middle-aged man in good health. Some clones in this sample may be carry-over from other donors' samples. CDR3 nucleotide sequence: TGTGCCAGCAGTGGTGCCTACAGAGAAACCCTTTCACCCCTCCACTTT. Amino acids: CASSGAYRETLSPLHF. Variable domain in full (rest from reference TRBV9 and TRBJ1-6): DSGVTQTPKHLITATGQRVTLRCSPRSGDLSVYWYQQSLDQGLQFLIQYYNGEERAKGNILERFSAQQFPDLHSELNLSSLELGDSALYFCASSGAYRETLSPLHFGNGTRLTVT.